This TCR beta chain was observed in a study of beta chain features in type 1 diabetes. Broader study findings: Fewer junction insertions and more nucleotide deletions appeared in type 1 diabetes patients.

There are 13 residues in the CDR3. Trimming shortened V by 4 bases and J by 1 base, and 10 bases separated the two germline ends. Germline-derived CDR1 and CDR2 are SQVTM and ANQGSEA. Only a few counts were recorded for this clone. Its target is not known. Heparinised blood was drawn once per donor, averaging about 116 mL. The study reverse transcribed the entire isolated RNA, so it sequenced expressed TCRB transcripts. Clones were read by immunoSEQ multiplex PCR, and TCRdb kept only the in-frame ones, dropping some. The sample holds 350,000 to 450,000 clones, roughly 16% seen once. The sequenced sample consisted of naive CD4+ T cells from blood. The chain joins TRBV29-1 to TRBJ1-2; perhaps TRBD1 as D (6 bases). The TCR was taken from a young woman in good health. The CDR3 reads CSVGTAYNYGYTF. CDR3 nucleotide sequence: TGCAGCGTTGGGACAGCTTATAACTATGGCTACACCTTC.